Sequencing of this TCR beta chain was carried out in a study of blood T cell repertoires in COVID-19. Authors' analysis steps: Amplification of reference gene primers was used by the study to estimate nucleated cell counts. Measured with immunoSEQ multiplex PCR; TCRdb has only the in-frame clones, and not every one. V, J and clone size derive from that table, while D and trimming were established from the DNA sequence. The sample has approximately 140,000 clones, roughly 90% seen once. Unmatched junction bases numbered 5, after V lost 3 bases and J lost 4 bases. The CDR3 consists of 15 residues. In germline, CDR1 is KGHSH, CDR2 LQKENI.

The sequence came from a woman aged 55-70 years with active or convalescent COVID-19. This chain links TRBV18 with TRBJ2-1; TRBD1 matches at 8 bases. Sequencing was done on a sample of peripheral blood. CDR3 in amino acids: CASSPDRAPYNEQFF. The CDR3 DNA sequence: TGTGCCAGCTCACCGGACAGGGCCCCGTACAATGAGCAGTTCTTC.